This is a list of T cell receptor beta chains from one sample in a study of blood T cell repertoires in COVID-19. Produced via immunoSEQ multiplex PCR; TCRdb's table is partial and in-frame only. The sample has approximately 68,000 clones; approximately 80% are singletons. The sequencing input was peripheral blood. These receptors were taken from a woman aged 55 to 70 with acute or convalescent COVID-19. Both conserved end residues are part of each CDR3. The order of the fields is clone size, D gene, J gene, V gene, CDR3 DNA, CDR3 protein. A D gene is named only where the DNA matches it firmly. Expanded clones are given a class, and other clones once, few, many or no size at all.

NA NA TRBJ2-5 TRBV7-9 TGTGCCAGCAGCTTTCTCCGGGACACTCAAGAGACCCAGTACTTC CASSFLRDTQETQYF
NA TRBD1 TRBJ1-2 TRBV7-9 TGTGCCAGCAACCTTTACCCAACAGGGGGTTCCCACTATGGCTACACCTTC CASNLYPTGGSHYGYTF
NA NA TRBJ2-2 TRBV19 TGTGCCAGTAACCCCCGACGAGGGCGCGACACCGGGGAGCTGTTTTTT CASNPRRGRDTGELFF
NA NA TRBJ1-1 TRBV24-1 TGTGCCACTTTTTTCGAGGTAACTGAAGCTTTCTTT CATFFEVTEAFF
NA NA TRBJ1-1 TRBV7-8 TGTGCCAGCAGCTTAGGTCGGGGGAACACTGAAGCTTTCTTT CASSLGRGNTEAFF
NA TRBD1 TRBJ2-1 TRBV9 TGTGCCAGCAGCTTGACGACAGGGCCATCCTACAATGAGCAGTTCTTC CASSLTTGPSYNEQFF
NA NA TRBJ1-5 TRBV4-1 TGCGCCAGCAGCCTAGACCGGGTGCGGCCCCAGCATTTT CASSLDRVRPQHF
NA NA TRBJ1-1 TRBV9 TGTGCCAGCAGCGTAGGTTCGACAACTGAAGCTTTCTTT CASSVGSTTEAFF
few TRBD2 TRBJ2-3 TRBV29-1 TGCAGCGGGACTAGCGGGGGCTCAGATACGCAGTATTTT CSGTSGGSDTQYF
NA NA TRBJ2-7 TRBV30 TGTGCCTGGACGTTCACGGCGGACTACCAAAGCTCCTACGAGCAGTACTTC CAWTFTADYQSSYEQYF
NA NA TRBJ2-7 TRBV10-3 TGTGCCACCGAGGTGGACAGCCAATCCTACGAGCAGTACTTC CATEVDSQSYEQYF
NA NA TRBJ2-2 TRBV5-1 TGCGCCAGCAGCCCGGGGTTCGCGAACACCGGGGAGCTGTTTTTT CASSPGFANTGELFF
NA TRBD1 TRBJ1-1 TRBV19 TGTGCCAGTAGCGACAGGGGGCGCGGGAAAAACACTGAAGCTTTCTTT CASSDRGRGKNTEAFF
NA NA TRBJ2-3 TRBV6-2/TRBV6-3 TGTGCCAGCAGTTACGAGACGGGGGGCCTTAGCACAGATACGCAGTATTTT CASSYETGGLSTDTQYF
few NA TRBJ1-1 TRBV6-1 TGTGCCAGCAGTGAAGCGCGGGGGCGGGACACTGAAGCTTTCTTT CASSEARGRDTEAFF
few NA TRBJ1-5 TRBV12-3/TRBV12-4 TGTGCCAGCAGTTTGGGCGATCAGCCCCAGCATTTT CASSLGDQPQHF
once NA TRBJ1-1 TRBV19 TGTGCCAGTAGTATGCCCCCCCCTTGGGGGAGGGGAGCTGAAGCTTTCTTT CASSMPPPWGRGAEAFF
NA TRBD1 TRBJ2-7 TRBV6-2/TRBV6-3 TGTGCCAGCAGTCACAAGGGGACAGGGATAGACGAGCAGTACTTC CASSHKGTGIDEQYF
NA NA TRBJ1-5 TRBV19 TGTGCCAGTAGTATTGTCCGCGGGCGCCGGGATAGCAATCAGCCCCAGCATTTT CASSIVRGRRDSNQPQHF
NA NA TRBJ1-2 TRBV7-9 TGTGCCAGCAGCCTTTTGGGAGGTGGGGAGATCGACTACACCTTC CASSLLGGGEIDYTF
NA TRBD2 TRBJ2-3 TRBV9 TGTGCCAGCAGCGCCGGACTAGCGGGGGGGCGACCCTCCACAGATACGCAGTATTTT CASSAGLAGGRPSTDTQYF
NA NA TRBJ1-1 TRBV10-1 TGCGCCAGCAGTGAGTCGGGGGCGCGGGACACTGAAGCTTTCTTT CASSESGARDTEAFF
NA NA TRBJ1-1 TRBV10-3 TGTGCCGCGGGAGAGAACACTGAAGCTTTCTTT CAAGENTEAFF
NA NA TRBJ2-1 TRBV11-1 TGTGCCAGCAGCGCAGACAGACTCTCCTACAATGAGCAGTTCTTC CASSADRLSYNEQFF
NA NA TRBJ1-1 TRBV6-5 TGTGCCAGCAGGATCAGGGGATTAAACACTGAAGCTTTCTTT CASRIRGLNTEAFF
NA NA TRBJ2-4 TRBV5-5 TGTGCCAGCAGCTTGTTCCGGCAGGGCGAAAACATTCAGTACTTC CASSLFRQGENIQYF
NA NA TRBJ2-3 TRBV3-1/TRBV3-2 TGTGCCAGCAGCCAAGGCCCGACTAGTACAGATACGCAGTATTTT CASSQGPTSTDTQYF
NA TRBD1 TRBJ2-3 TRBV3-1/TRBV3-2 TGTGCCAGCAGCCGACCGGGACAGGGCCCAGATACGCAGTATTTT CASSRPGQGPDTQYF
once NA TRBJ1-2 TRBV2 TGTGCCAGCAGTGAAACCCCGGTCACCCCCGGGGCCTTC CASSETPVTPGAF
NA TRBD2 TRBJ2-3 TRBV18 TGTGCCAGCTCACCACCCCTAGCGGGGGGCACAGATACGCAGTATTTT CASSPPLAGGTDTQYF
once NA TRBJ1-1 TRBV5-4 TGTGCCAGCAGCCCCCCCCAGGGGATGAACACTGAAGCTTTCTTT CASSPPQGMNTEAFF
NA TRBD1 TRBJ2-7 TRBV6-6 TGTGCCAGCAGTCCGTCGACAGGGAATTTTTTTCCCTACGAGCAGTACTTC CASSPSTGNFFPYEQYF
NA NA TRBJ1-2 TRBV4-2 TGTGCCAGCAGCCAAGATGGTGCGGGTGGCTACACCTTC CASSQDGAGGYTF
few TRBD2 TRBJ2-4 TRBV19 TGTGCCAGTCAAATAGCGGGGCAAAACATTCAGTACTTC CASQIAGQNIQYF
few TRBD1 TRBJ1-2 TRBV5-1 TGCGCCAGCAGCTTGGGGACAGGGGCGAGCTATGGCTACACCTTC CASSLGTGASYGYTF
NA NA TRBJ1-5 TRBV2 TGTGCCAGCAGTGATGAGGTACGACAGCCCCAGCATTTT CASSDEVRQPQHF
NA TRBD2 TRBJ2-7 TRBV5-1 TGCGCCAGCAGCCTCGGACTAGCCGAGCAGTACTTC CASSLGLAEQYF
NA NA TRBJ1-1 TRBV10-3 TGTGCCATCAGTGAGGGGTTGACTTCGAACACTGAAGCTTTCTTT CAISEGLTSNTEAFF
NA NA TRBJ1-1 TRBV11-1 TGTGCCAGCAGCTTATCTTACACTGAAGCTTTCTTT CASSLSYTEAFF